This TCR beta chain originates from a study of TIL therapy for anti-PD-1-resistant metastatic lung cancer. Study background: Patients had a median age of 54 years (range roughly 38-75). Half of patients were current or former smokers. Points from the study as a whole: Many TIL product clones were absent from baseline tumor, suggesting clonal contraction.

Time point in this sample: pre-treatment sample, taken before nivolumab and TIL therapy. Tumor tissue came from excised metastases, mostly pleural nodules or supraclavicular lymph nodes. Comment on this clone: Its target is unknown.

This CDR3 has 15 residues. V dropped 5 bases and J dropped 5; count of bases not matched to a gene: 8. Germline CDR1 reads SGHAT; CDR2 reads FQNNGV. The libraries were made with immunoSEQ v3. Each library reached 2 million or so read pairs, or roughly 4.5-6 million at deep level. TCRdb keeps only in-frame clones here, not all; method: immunoSEQ multiplex PCR. The repertoire has about 48,000 clones, over 65% of them found once; the top ten carry 5.6%. The V and J genes are TRBV11-2 and TRBJ2-2, with 7 nucleotides matching TRBD1. The TCR comes from a person between 30 and 79 years old with non-small cell lung cancer. The material sequenced was tumor tissue, taken at baseline. The CDR3 bases are TGTGCCAGCAGCATCACCAGCAGGGGGACCGGGGAGCTGTTTTTT. Amino acids: CASSITSRGTGELFF.